This is a list of T cell receptor beta chains from one sample in a study of blood T cells in healthy people across ages. TCRdb re-analysed the 5' RACE reads in MiXCR, keeping a single row per CDR3 protein. The sample has roughly 800,000 distinct CDR3 sequences, around 36% seen once. The sample taken for sequencing was blood. The receptors derive from a man between 18 and 35 years old in good health. The CDR3 runs from the conserved cysteine through the conserved F or W. The D gene is left open where the match is weak. Clone size appears in some rows only: once, few, many, or a class for an expanded clone.

cdr3_length: 16
j_call: TRBJ2-5
clone_size: -
d_call: TRBD2
v_call: TRBV5-1
cdr3_nt: TGCGCCAGCAGCCCCTCTAGCGGGGGCTCCTACAATGAGCAGTACTTC
cdr3_aa: CASSPSSGGSYNEQYF

cdr3_length: 21
j_call: TRBJ2-3
clone_size: -
d_call: TRBD2
v_call: TRBV29-1
cdr3_nt: TGCAGCGGCCGAGGACTAGCGGGGGGGCCAGACAGCCCCGGGGTGACGGATACGCAGTATTTT
cdr3_aa: CSGRGLAGGPDSPGVTDTQYF

cdr3_length: 17
j_call: TRBJ2-3
clone_size: -
d_call: -
v_call: TRBV21-1
cdr3_nt: TGTGCCAGCAGCAAACTCCGAGCGGGGTCTAGCACAGATACGCAGTATTTT
cdr3_aa: CASSKLRAGSSTDTQYF

cdr3_length: 13
j_call: TRBJ2-7
clone_size: -
d_call: TRBD2
v_call: TRBV5-1
cdr3_nt: TGCGCCAGCCAACGGGACTATACCTACGAGCAGTACTTC
cdr3_aa: CASQRDYTYEQYF

cdr3_length: 15
j_call: TRBJ2-1
clone_size: many
d_call: TRBD2
v_call: TRBV11-2
cdr3_nt: TGTGCCAGCAGCTTCGGCTCTAGCGGTAGCAATGAGCAGTTCTTC
cdr3_aa: CASSFGSSGSNEQFF

cdr3_length: 10
j_call: TRBJ1-5
clone_size: few
d_call: -
v_call: TRBV2
cdr3_nt: TGTGCCAGCAACCCCTTCCCCCAGCATTTT
cdr3_aa: CASNPFPQHF

cdr3_length: 13
j_call: TRBJ2-7
clone_size: -
d_call: -
v_call: TRBV2
cdr3_nt: TGTGCCAGCAGTGGTCGGCCAGCTTACGAGCAGTACTTC
cdr3_aa: CASSGRPAYEQYF

cdr3_length: 14
j_call: TRBJ1-6
clone_size: many
d_call: -
v_call: TRBV6-5
cdr3_nt: TGTGCCAGCAGCCCGGCTAACGGGAATTCACCCCTCCACTTT
cdr3_aa: CASSPANGNSPLHF

cdr3_length: 14
j_call: TRBJ2-3
clone_size: few
d_call: TRBD2
v_call: TRBV12-3/TRBV12-4
cdr3_nt: TGTGCCAGCACCCTAGCGGGGGCGGCAGATACGCAGTATTTT
cdr3_aa: CASTLAGAADTQYF

cdr3_length: 13
j_call: TRBJ2-5
clone_size: -
d_call: -
v_call: TRBV3-1
cdr3_nt: TGTGCCAGCACTCTGACTGAGGGCAATGAGCAGTACTTC
cdr3_aa: CASTLTEGNEQYF

cdr3_length: 14
j_call: TRBJ1-1
clone_size: few
d_call: TRBD1
v_call: TRBV29-1
cdr3_nt: TGCAGCGTTGTCGTGAGGGGGCGTGACACTGAAGCTTTCTTT
cdr3_aa: CSVVVRGRDTEAFF

cdr3_length: 15
j_call: TRBJ1-1
clone_size: few
d_call: -
v_call: TRBV20-1
cdr3_nt: TGCAGTGCAGTAGGAGTGGGGCCAGGGAAAACTGAAGCTTTCTTT
cdr3_aa: CSAVGVGPGKTEAFF

cdr3_length: 15
j_call: TRBJ2-1
clone_size: -
d_call: TRBD2
v_call: TRBV14
cdr3_nt: TGTGCCAGCACCCGACTAGCGGGGGGGAACAATGAGCAGTTCTTC
cdr3_aa: CASTRLAGGNNEQFF

cdr3_length: 14
j_call: TRBJ2-7
clone_size: -
d_call: TRBD1
v_call: TRBV29-1
cdr3_nt: TGCAGCGCCTGGGGACAGGGCTTTAACAATGAGCAGTACTTC
cdr3_aa: CSAWGQGFNNEQYF

cdr3_length: 16
j_call: TRBJ1-4
clone_size: -
d_call: -
v_call: TRBV5-1
cdr3_nt: TGCGCCAGCAGCTTATCAGGGAATGACGGTAATGAAAAACTGTTTTTT
cdr3_aa: CASSLSGNDGNEKLFF

cdr3_length: 15
j_call: TRBJ1-1
clone_size: -
d_call: -
v_call: TRBV9
cdr3_nt: TGTGCCAGCAGCGTAGATCTGGGTAGGGGCACTGAAGCTTTCTTT
cdr3_aa: CASSVDLGRGTEAFF

cdr3_length: 16
j_call: TRBJ2-1
clone_size: few
d_call: TRBD1
v_call: TRBV25-1
cdr3_nt: TGTGCCAGCAGTGAGACCTTGACAGGGGTTGGCAATGAGCAGTTCTTC
cdr3_aa: CASSETLTGVGNEQFF

cdr3_length: 16
j_call: TRBJ2-5
clone_size: -
d_call: -
v_call: TRBV28
cdr3_nt: TGTGCCAGCAGTCCGGCCTTGGAGCCGTGGAAAGAGACCCAGTACTTC
cdr3_aa: CASSPALEPWKETQYF

cdr3_length: 13
j_call: TRBJ1-2
clone_size: once
d_call: -
v_call: TRBV15
cdr3_nt: TGTGCCACCAGCAGAGATGGGGAGATTGGCTACACCTTC
cdr3_aa: CATSRDGEIGYTF

cdr3_length: 15
j_call: TRBJ2-5
clone_size: few
d_call: -
v_call: TRBV7-9
cdr3_nt: TGTGCCAGCAGCTTAGACAGGGGAGGACAAGAGACCCAGTACTTC
cdr3_aa: CASSLDRGGQETQYF

cdr3_length: 16
j_call: TRBJ2-2
clone_size: few
d_call: -
v_call: TRBV7-2
cdr3_nt: TGTGCCAGCAGCTTATGGGCAGGAGAGAACACCGGGGAGCTGTTTTTT
cdr3_aa: CASSLWAGENTGELFF

cdr3_length: 14
j_call: TRBJ1-2
clone_size: few
d_call: -
v_call: TRBV12-3/TRBV12-4
cdr3_nt: TGTGCCAGCAGTTGGCGACAGGAAAACTATGGCTACACCTTC
cdr3_aa: CASSWRQENYGYTF

cdr3_length: 15
j_call: TRBJ2-5
clone_size: few
d_call: -
v_call: TRBV6-5
cdr3_nt: TGTGCCAGCAGTTACTCCCGAACCTGGGACAATGAGCAGTACTTC
cdr3_aa: CASSYSRTWDNEQYF

cdr3_length: 15
j_call: TRBJ2-3
clone_size: -
d_call: TRBD2
v_call: TRBV10-3
cdr3_nt: TGTGCCATCAGTACGCTAGCGGGGGGCACAGAGACGCAGTATTTT
cdr3_aa: CAISTLAGGTETQYF

cdr3_length: 16
j_call: TRBJ1-2
clone_size: -
d_call: TRBD1
v_call: TRBV5-1
cdr3_nt: TGCGCCAGCAGCTTGCTCCGGGACAGGGCCGACTATGGCTACACCTTC
cdr3_aa: CASSLLRDRADYGYTF

cdr3_length: 17
j_call: TRBJ1-6
clone_size: few
d_call: -
v_call: TRBV4-3
cdr3_nt: TGCGCCAGCAGCCAAGATTGGGGAAGCTCCTATAATTCACCCCTCCACTTT
cdr3_aa: CASSQDWGSSYNSPLHF

cdr3_length: 17
j_call: TRBJ1-1
clone_size: -
d_call: -
v_call: TRBV9
cdr3_nt: TGTGCCAGCAGCGTAGGAATCGGGGTACCTATGAACACTGAAGCTTTCTTT
cdr3_aa: CASSVGIGVPMNTEAFF

cdr3_length: 15
j_call: TRBJ2-7
clone_size: -
d_call: TRBD2
v_call: TRBV10-3
cdr3_nt: TGTGCCATCAGTGCGACAGCGGGGGGATCCTACGAGCAGTACTTC
cdr3_aa: CAISATAGGSYEQYF

cdr3_length: 13
j_call: TRBJ1-2
clone_size: -
d_call: TRBD1
v_call: TRBV6-6
cdr3_nt: TGTGCCAGCGGGGACAGGGGAGTCTATGGCTACACCTTC
cdr3_aa: CASGDRGVYGYTF

cdr3_length: 15
j_call: TRBJ1-1
clone_size: -
d_call: TRBD1
v_call: TRBV5-4
cdr3_nt: TGTGCCAGCAGCTACCAGGGGGGCTTGAACACTGAAGCTTTCTTT
cdr3_aa: CASSYQGGLNTEAFF

cdr3_length: 16
j_call: TRBJ2-1
clone_size: many
d_call: TRBD1
v_call: TRBV11-2
cdr3_nt: TGTGCCAGCAGCTTACTCACCGGGACAGGGACCAATGAGCAGTTCTTC
cdr3_aa: CASSLLTGTGTNEQFF

cdr3_length: 15
j_call: TRBJ1-1
clone_size: -
d_call: -
v_call: TRBV4-1
cdr3_nt: TGCGCCAGCAGCCCGCAGGCCAGGGGAACCACTGAAGCTTTCTTT
cdr3_aa: CASSPQARGTTEAFF

cdr3_length: 13
j_call: TRBJ1-4
clone_size: -
d_call: TRBD1
v_call: TRBV12-3/TRBV12-4
cdr3_nt: TGTGCCTCCCGACAGGGGACTAATGAAAAACTGTTTTTT
cdr3_aa: CASRQGTNEKLFF

cdr3_length: 15
j_call: TRBJ1-4
clone_size: -
d_call: -
v_call: TRBV20-1
cdr3_nt: TGCAGTGCTAGAGAACTACAGGCAACTAATGAAAAACTGTTTTTT
cdr3_aa: CSARELQATNEKLFF

cdr3_length: 15
j_call: TRBJ2-1
clone_size: many
d_call: TRBD2
v_call: TRBV10-3
cdr3_nt: TGTGCCATCAGTGCAACTAGCGGGGGGTACAATGAGCAGTTCTTC
cdr3_aa: CAISATSGGYNEQFF

cdr3_length: 13
j_call: TRBJ1-5
clone_size: -
d_call: -
v_call: TRBV6-6
cdr3_nt: TGTGCCACCCGTGAAAGGGATCCTCAGCCCCAGCATTTT
cdr3_aa: CATRERDPQPQHF

cdr3_length: 14
j_call: TRBJ2-7
clone_size: -
d_call: -
v_call: TRBV10-3
cdr3_nt: TGTGCCATCAGTGCCGGGACAAGGGCCTACGAGCAGTACTTC
cdr3_aa: CAISAGTRAYEQYF

cdr3_length: 14
j_call: TRBJ2-5
clone_size: -
d_call: TRBD2
v_call: TRBV7-2
cdr3_nt: TGTGCCAGCAGCCCGGGGGGGGGTGATGAGACCCAGTACTTC
cdr3_aa: CASSPGGGDETQYF

cdr3_length: 13
j_call: TRBJ2-3
clone_size: -
d_call: -
v_call: TRBV13
cdr3_nt: TGTGTCAGCAGTCGGGCGGCCAGGGATACGCAGTATTTT
cdr3_aa: CVSSRAARDTQYF

cdr3_length: 14
j_call: TRBJ2-5
clone_size: -
d_call: -
v_call: TRBV29-1
cdr3_nt: TGCAGCGTTGAAGCGGAGACCGGGGAAGGGGCCCAGTACTTC
cdr3_aa: CSVEAETGEGAQYF

cdr3_length: 14
j_call: TRBJ2-3
clone_size: few
d_call: -
v_call: TRBV5-1
cdr3_nt: TGCGCCAGCAGCCTCGGGACCATCGGAGATACGCAGTATTTT
cdr3_aa: CASSLGTIGDTQYF

cdr3_length: 14
j_call: TRBJ1-1
clone_size: many
d_call: -
v_call: TRBV7-2
cdr3_nt: TGTGCCAGCAGCTTAGCGCAGGGAGGAACTGAAGCTTTCTTT
cdr3_aa: CASSLAQGGTEAFF

cdr3_length: 15
j_call: TRBJ2-7
clone_size: -
d_call: -
v_call: TRBV2
cdr3_nt: TGTGCCAGCAGTATAGAAACCGGCTCCTACAATGAGCAGTACTTC
cdr3_aa: CASSIETGSYNEQYF

cdr3_length: 14
j_call: TRBJ2-4
clone_size: few
d_call: -
v_call: TRBV4-2
cdr3_nt: TGTGCCAGCAGCCGTGGGACCGCTCAAAACATTCGGTACTTC
cdr3_aa: CASSRGTAQNIRYF

cdr3_length: 12
j_call: TRBJ1-6
clone_size: few
d_call: -
v_call: TRBV10-3
cdr3_nt: TGTGCCATCAGTGAGTCTGCTTCACCCCTCCACTTT
cdr3_aa: CAISESASPLHF

cdr3_length: 14
j_call: TRBJ1-4
clone_size: few
d_call: -
v_call: TRBV28
cdr3_nt: TGTGCCAGCAGTTCGGGGACACTTAATGAAAAACTGTTTTTT
cdr3_aa: CASSSGTLNEKLFF

cdr3_length: 14
j_call: TRBJ1-2
clone_size: few
d_call: -
v_call: TRBV4-2
cdr3_nt: TGTGCCAGCAGCCAAGATGAAGAGGCCTATGGCTACACCTTC
cdr3_aa: CASSQDEEAYGYTF

cdr3_length: 16
j_call: TRBJ2-3
clone_size: -
d_call: TRBD1
v_call: TRBV7-2
cdr3_nt: TGTGCCAGCAGCTTAGCCCCCGGGACAGGTTCAGATACGCAGTATTTT
cdr3_aa: CASSLAPGTGSDTQYF

cdr3_length: 13
j_call: TRBJ2-7
clone_size: -
d_call: -
v_call: TRBV7-3
cdr3_nt: TGTGCCAGCAGCTTAGGCCATACCTACGAGCAGTACTTC
cdr3_aa: CASSLGHTYEQYF

cdr3_length: 14
j_call: TRBJ2-5
clone_size: -
d_call: -
v_call: TRBV7-9
cdr3_nt: TGTGCCAGCAGCTTTCAGGGAGCCCAAGAGACCCAGTACTTC
cdr3_aa: CASSFQGAQETQYF

cdr3_length: 15
j_call: TRBJ1-1
clone_size: few
d_call: TRBD1
v_call: TRBV4-1
cdr3_nt: TGCGCCAGCAGCCAAGATTCAGGGGGCGGCACTGAAGCTTTCTTT
cdr3_aa: CASSQDSGGGTEAFF

cdr3_length: 14
j_call: TRBJ2-5
clone_size: -
d_call: -
v_call: TRBV24-1
cdr3_nt: TGTGCCACCAGTGATTGGGGGAAGGGAGAGACCCAGTACTTC
cdr3_aa: CATSDWGKGETQYF

cdr3_length: 16
j_call: TRBJ1-5
clone_size: -
d_call: -
v_call: TRBV6-1
cdr3_nt: TGTGCCAGCAGTGAAAATTGGGCAGGGGGCAATCAGCCCCAGCATTTT
cdr3_aa: CASSENWAGGNQPQHF